Listed here is a single TCR beta chain. TCRdb's copy holds only in-frame clones and misses some; the assay was immunoSEQ multiplex PCR. The table records about 110,000 clones, 85% of them present only once. The length of the CDR3 is 12 residues. Trimming shortened V by 3 bases and J by 8 bases, and 10 bases separated the two germline ends. From germline, CDR1 is ENHRY and CDR2 SYGVKD. These data come from a study of blood T cell repertoires in COVID-19. Study-level background: From T cells, B-cell-depleted T cells, or PBMCs came the material, which was cDNA or gDNA.

The sequence was obtained from a man aged 45 to 65 with acute or convalescent COVID-19. This chain links TRBV10-3 with TRBJ1-2; D might be TRBD1 (6 bases). Sequencing was carried out using peripheral blood. CDR3 sequence: CAISEPDRGYTF. DNA for the CDR3: TGTGCCATCAGTGAACCCGACAGGGGCTACACCTTC.